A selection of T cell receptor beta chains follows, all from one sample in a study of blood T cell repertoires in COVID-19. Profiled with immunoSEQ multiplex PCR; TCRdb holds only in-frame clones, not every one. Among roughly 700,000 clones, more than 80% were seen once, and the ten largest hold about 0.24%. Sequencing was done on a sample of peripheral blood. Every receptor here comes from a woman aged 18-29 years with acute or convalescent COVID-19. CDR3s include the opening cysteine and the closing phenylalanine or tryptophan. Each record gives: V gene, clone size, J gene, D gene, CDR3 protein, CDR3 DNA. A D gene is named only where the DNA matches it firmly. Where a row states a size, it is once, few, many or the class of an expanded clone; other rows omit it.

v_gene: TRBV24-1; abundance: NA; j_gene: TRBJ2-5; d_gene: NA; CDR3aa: CATSDWDGRRETQYF; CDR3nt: TGTGCCACCAGTGATTGGGACGGGAGACGGGAGACCCAGTACTTC
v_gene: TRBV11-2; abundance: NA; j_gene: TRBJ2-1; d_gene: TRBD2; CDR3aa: CASSLGLLAGGENEQFF; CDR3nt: TGTGCCAGCAGCTTAGGGTTATTAGCGGGGGGTGAAAATGAGCAGTTCTTC
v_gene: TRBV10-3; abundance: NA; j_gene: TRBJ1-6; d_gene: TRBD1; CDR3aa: CAISESVDRASPLHF; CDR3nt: TGTGCCATCAGTGAGTCGGTGGACAGGGCGTCGCCCCTCCACTTT
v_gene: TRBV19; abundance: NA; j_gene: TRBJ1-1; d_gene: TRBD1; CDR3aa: CASESGPGTGFNTEAFF; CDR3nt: TGTGCCAGCGAATCAGGTCCGGGGACAGGGTTTAACACTGAAGCTTTCTTT
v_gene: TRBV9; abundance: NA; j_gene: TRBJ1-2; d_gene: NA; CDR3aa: CASSVSNRLGYTF; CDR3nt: TGTGCCAGCAGCGTATCTAACAGGCTTGGCTACACCTTC
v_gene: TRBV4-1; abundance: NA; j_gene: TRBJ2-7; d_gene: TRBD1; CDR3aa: CASSQGGQSSYEQYF; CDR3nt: TGCGCCAGCAGCCAAGGGGGACAGAGCTCCTACGAGCAGTACTTC
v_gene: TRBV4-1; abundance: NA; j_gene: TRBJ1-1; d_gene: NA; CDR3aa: CASSQVAVLPEAFF; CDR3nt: TGCGCCAGCAGCCAAGTCGCGGTTCTGCCTGAAGCTTTCTTT
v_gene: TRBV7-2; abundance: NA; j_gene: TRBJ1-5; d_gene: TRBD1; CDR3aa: CASSLPERGPNQPQHF; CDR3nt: TGTGCCAGCAGCCTACCAGAGAGGGGGCCCAATCAGCCCCAGCATTTT
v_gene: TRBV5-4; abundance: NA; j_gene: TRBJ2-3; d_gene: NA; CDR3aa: CASSLPTSTDTQYF; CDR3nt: TGTGCCAGCAGCTTGCCTACCTCTACGGATACGCAGTATTTT
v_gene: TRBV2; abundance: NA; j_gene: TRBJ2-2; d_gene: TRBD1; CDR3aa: CASNRGTGELFF; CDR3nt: TGTGCCAGCAACAGGGGGACCGGGGAGCTGTTTTTT
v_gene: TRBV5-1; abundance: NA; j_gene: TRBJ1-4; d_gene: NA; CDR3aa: CASSLEAGNEKLFF; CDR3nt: TGCGCCAGCAGCTTGGAGGCAGGGAACGAAAAACTGTTTTTT
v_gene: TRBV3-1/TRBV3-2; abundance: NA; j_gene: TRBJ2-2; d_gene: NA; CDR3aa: CASSQDSTGRIGELFF; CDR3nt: TGTGCCAGCAGCCAAGATTCAACAGGGCGCATCGGGGAGCTGTTTTTT
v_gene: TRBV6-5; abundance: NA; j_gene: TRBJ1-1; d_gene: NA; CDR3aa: CASRRTAMNTEAFF; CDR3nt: TGTGCCAGCAGGAGGACAGCTATGAACACTGAAGCTTTCTTT
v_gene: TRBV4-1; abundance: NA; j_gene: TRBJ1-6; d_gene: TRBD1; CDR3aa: CASSPGDRGPKSPLHF; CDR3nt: TGCGCCAGCAGCCCGGGGGACAGGGGGCCTAAATCACCCCTCCACTTT
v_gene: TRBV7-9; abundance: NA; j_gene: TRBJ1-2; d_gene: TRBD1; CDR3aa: CASSWDDRGLYGYTF; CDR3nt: TGTGCCAGCAGCTGGGATGACAGGGGGCTGTATGGCTACACCTTC
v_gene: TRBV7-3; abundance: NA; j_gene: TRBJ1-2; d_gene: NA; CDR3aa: CASSLTGRWSDGYTF; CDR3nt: TGTGCCAGCAGCTTAACGGGCAGATGGTCAGATGGCTACACCTTC
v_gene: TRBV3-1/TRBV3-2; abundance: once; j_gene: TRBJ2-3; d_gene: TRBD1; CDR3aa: CASSHRGQGEYTDTQYF; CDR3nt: TGTGCCAGCAGCCACCGTGGACAGGGAGAATACACAGATACGCAGTATTTT
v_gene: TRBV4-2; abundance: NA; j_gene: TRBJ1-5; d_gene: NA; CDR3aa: CASSQVTANNQPQHF; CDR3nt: TGTGCCAGCAGCCAAGTGACAGCCAACAATCAGCCCCAGCATTTT
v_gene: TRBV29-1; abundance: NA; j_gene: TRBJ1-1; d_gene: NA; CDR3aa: CSARTVEAFF; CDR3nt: TGCAGCGCCCGGACAGTTGAAGCTTTCTTT
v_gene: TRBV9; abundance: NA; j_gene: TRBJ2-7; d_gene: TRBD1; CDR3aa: CASSVAPSGGEQYF; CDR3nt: TGTGCCAGCAGCGTAGCCCCCTCAGGGGGAGAGCAGTACTTC
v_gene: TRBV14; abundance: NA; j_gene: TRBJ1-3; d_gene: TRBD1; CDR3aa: CASSQELGQTGNTIYF; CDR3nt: TGTGCCAGCAGCCAAGAATTGGGACAGACTGGAAACACCATATATTTT
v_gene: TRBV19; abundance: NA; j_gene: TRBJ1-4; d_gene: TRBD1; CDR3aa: CASSPRRDRARTNEKLFF; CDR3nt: TGTGCCAGTAGCCCAAGGCGGGACAGGGCAAGAACTAATGAAAAACTGTTTTTT
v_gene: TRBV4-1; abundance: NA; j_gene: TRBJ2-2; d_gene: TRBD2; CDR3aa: CASSRERGGTGELFF; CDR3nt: TGCGCCAGCAGCCGGGAGCGGGGGGGAACCGGGGAGCTGTTTTTT
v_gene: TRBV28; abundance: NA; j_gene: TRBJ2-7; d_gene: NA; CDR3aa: CASSRVSEQYF; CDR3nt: TGTGCCAGCAGCAGGGTCTCCGAGCAGTACTTC
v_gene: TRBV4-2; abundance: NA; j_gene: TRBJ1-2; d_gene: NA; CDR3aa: CASSQETPANYGYTF; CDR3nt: TGTGCCAGCAGCCAAGAAACACCCGCTAACTATGGCTACACCTTC
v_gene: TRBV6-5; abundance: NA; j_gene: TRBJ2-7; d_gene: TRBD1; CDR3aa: CASTEQGQGIYEQYF; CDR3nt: TGTGCCAGCACCGAGCAGGGACAGGGTATATACGAGCAGTACTTC
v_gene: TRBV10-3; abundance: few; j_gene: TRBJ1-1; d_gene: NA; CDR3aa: CAISAGFEAFF; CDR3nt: TGTGCCATCAGTGCAGGGTTTGAAGCTTTCTTT
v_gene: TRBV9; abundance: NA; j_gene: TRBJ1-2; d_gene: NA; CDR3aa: CASSETPSYGYTF; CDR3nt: TGTGCCAGCAGCGAGACTCCCTCATATGGCTACACCTTC
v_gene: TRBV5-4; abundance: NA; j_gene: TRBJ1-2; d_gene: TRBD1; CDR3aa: CASSWAGGTGYTF; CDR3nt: TGTGCCAGCAGCTGGGCAGGGGGAACCGGCTACACCTTC
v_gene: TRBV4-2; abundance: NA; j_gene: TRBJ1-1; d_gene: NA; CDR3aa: CASSQGHVGAAEAFF; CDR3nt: TGTGCCAGCAGCCAAGGCCATGTGGGGGCCGCTGAAGCTTTCTTT
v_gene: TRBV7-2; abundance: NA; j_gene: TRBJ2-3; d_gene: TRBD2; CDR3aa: CAGSGGATDTQYF; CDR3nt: TGTGCCGGGAGCGGGGGGGCCACAGATACGCAGTATTTT
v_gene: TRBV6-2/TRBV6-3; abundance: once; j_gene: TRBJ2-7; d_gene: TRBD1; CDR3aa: CASSYRGTGGTNFYEQYF; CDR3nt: TGTGCCAGCAGTTACAGGGGGACAGGGGGTACGAACTTCTACGAGCAGTACTTC
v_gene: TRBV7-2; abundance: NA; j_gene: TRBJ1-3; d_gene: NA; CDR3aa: CASSPNALSKSGNTIYF; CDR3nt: TGTGCCAGCAGCCCCAACGCGTTGTCCAAATCTGGAAACACCATATATTTT
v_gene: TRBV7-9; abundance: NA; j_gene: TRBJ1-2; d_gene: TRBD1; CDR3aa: CASSLGGRDSSNYGYTF; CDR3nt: TGTGCCAGCAGCTTAGGGGGAAGGGACAGCTCTAACTATGGCTACACCTTC
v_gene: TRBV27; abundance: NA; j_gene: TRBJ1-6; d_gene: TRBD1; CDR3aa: CASSRGTEGDSPLHF; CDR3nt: TGTGCCAGCAGCCGAGGGACAGAAGGGGATTCACCCCTCCACTTT
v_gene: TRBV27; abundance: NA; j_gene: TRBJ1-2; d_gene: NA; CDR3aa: CASSLSGAYGYTF; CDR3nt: TGTGCCAGCAGTTTATCGGGGGCCTATGGCTACACCTTC
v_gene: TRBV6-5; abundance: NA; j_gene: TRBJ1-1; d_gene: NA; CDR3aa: CASTPYSTMNTEAFF; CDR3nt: TGTGCCAGCACCCCATACAGCACCATGAACACTGAAGCTTTCTTT
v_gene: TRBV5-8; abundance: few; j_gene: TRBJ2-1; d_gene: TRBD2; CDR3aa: CASSDRAGYNEQFF; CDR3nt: TGTGCCAGCAGCGACCGAGCGGGGTACAATGAGCAGTTCTTC
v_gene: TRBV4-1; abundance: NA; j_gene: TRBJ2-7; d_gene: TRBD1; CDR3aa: CASSQRNHGTGPYEQYF; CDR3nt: TGCGCCAGCAGCCAACGAAACCACGGGACAGGACCCTACGAGCAGTACTTC
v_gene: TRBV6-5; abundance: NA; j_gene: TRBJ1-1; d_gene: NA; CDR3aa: CASSYSNGAEAFF; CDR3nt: TGTGCCAGCAGTTACTCGAACGGAGCCGAAGCTTTCTTT
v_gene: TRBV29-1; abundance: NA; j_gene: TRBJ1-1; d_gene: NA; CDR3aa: CSGAGTNTEAFF; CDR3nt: TGCAGCGGGGCGGGGACCAACACTGAAGCTTTCTTT
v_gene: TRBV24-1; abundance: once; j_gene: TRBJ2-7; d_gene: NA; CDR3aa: CATSIGGEQYF; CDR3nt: TGTGCCACCTCAATAGGGGGCGAGCAGTACTTC
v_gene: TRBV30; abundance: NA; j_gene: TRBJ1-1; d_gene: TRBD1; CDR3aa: CAWGYRGSRAFF; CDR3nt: TGTGCCTGGGGGTACAGGGGCTCTCGGGCTTTCTTT
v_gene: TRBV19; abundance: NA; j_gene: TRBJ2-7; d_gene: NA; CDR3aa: CASSPDSYEQYF; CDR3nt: TGTGCCAGTAGCCCAGACAGCTACGAGCAGTACTTC
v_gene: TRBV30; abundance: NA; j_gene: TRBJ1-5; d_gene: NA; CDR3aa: CAWSVGGRHQPQHF; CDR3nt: TGTGCCTGGAGTGTAGGGGGTAGGCATCAGCCCCAGCATTTT
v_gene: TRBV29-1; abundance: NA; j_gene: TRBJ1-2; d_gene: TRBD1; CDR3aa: CSVMTGNYGYTF; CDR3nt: TGCAGCGTTATGACAGGGAATTATGGCTACACCTTC
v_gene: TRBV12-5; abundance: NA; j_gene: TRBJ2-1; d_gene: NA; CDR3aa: CASGPPRGYNEQFF; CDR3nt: TGTGCTAGTGGCCCCCCCCGGGGGTACAATGAGCAGTTCTTC
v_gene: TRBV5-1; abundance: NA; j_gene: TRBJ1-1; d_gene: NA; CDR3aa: CASSSIRTANTEAFF; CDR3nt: TGCGCCAGCAGCTCGATCCGGACAGCCAACACTGAAGCTTTCTTT
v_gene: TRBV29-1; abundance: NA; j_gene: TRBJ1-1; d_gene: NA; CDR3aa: CSVETGLRAFF; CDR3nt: TGCAGCGTTGAAACAGGGTTAAGAGCTTTCTTT
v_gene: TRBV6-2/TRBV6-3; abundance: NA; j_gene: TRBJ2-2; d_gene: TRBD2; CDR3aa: CASSLAGGQDTGELFF; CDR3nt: TGTGCCAGCAGTTTAGCGGGGGGGCAGGACACCGGGGAGCTGTTTTTT